Listed below are T cell receptor beta chains from one sample, sequenced in a study of T-cell reconstitution after alpha-beta-depleted transplantation in children. From the PCR reads, TCRdb called clonotypes with MiXCR, one entry per CDR3 protein. The sample lists 750,000 to 950,000 distinct CDR3 sequences; about 16% were seen once. The sequences come from PBMCs, mostly from graft donor cells, collected 360 days after TCRalphabeta/CD19-depleted stem cell transplant. The receptors derive from a male patient between 5 and 17 years old who had a stem cell transplant for acute lymphoblastic leukemia, so the T cells may come from the graft donor. Both conserved end residues are part of each CDR3. A D gene is named only where the DNA matches it firmly. Only part of the rows carry a size: once, few, many, or a class if the clone is expanded.

j_call | d_call | v_call | clone_size | cdr3_nt | cdr3_aa
TRBJ2-7 | - | TRBV10-3 | - | TGTGCCATCAGTGAGTCGACGCCTAGAAGAGGTTACGAGCAGTACTTC | CAISESTPRRGYEQYF
TRBJ2-1 | - | TRBV4-1 | few | TGCGCCAGCAGCCAAGGACTACTTGGCTCCTACAATGAGCAGTTCTTC | CASSQGLLGSYNEQFF
TRBJ2-5 | - | TRBV10-3 | - | TGTGCCATCAGTGCCGTCCAAGAGGGGTTAGACCAAGAGACCCAGTACTTC | CAISAVQEGLDQETQYF
TRBJ1-1 | - | TRBV12-3/TRBV12-4 | few | TGTGCCAGCAGTCTTCTTATGTCAGGGGTAGAAGCTTTCTTT | CASSLLMSGVEAFF
TRBJ2-2 | TRBD2 | TRBV18 | - | TGTGCCAGCTCACCACGTATAAGCGGGATAGCCACCGGGGATCTGTTTTTT | CASSPRISGIATGDLFF
TRBJ2-3 | - | TRBV5-1 | - | TGCGCCAGCAGCTTGCAATTCTACCTTCTCACAGATACGCAGTATTTT | CASSLQFYLLTDTQYF
TRBJ2-7 | TRBD2 | TRBV5-6 | - | TGTGCCAGCAGCCTACCCGCGGGACTACGTTACGAGCAGTACTTC | CASSLPAGLRYEQYF
TRBJ2-3 | - | TRBV21-1 | - | TGTGCCAGCAGCAAAGAGGGGCGGGACAGAGACACAGATACGCAGTATTTT | CASSKEGRDRDTDTQYF
TRBJ1-1 | - | TRBV5-1 | - | TGCGCCAGCAGCACGACAGGATTAGAAGCTTTCTTT | CASSTTGLEAFF
TRBJ2-1 | TRBD2 | TRBV11-3 | - | TGTGCCAGCAGCCTCGGGACTAGCGGGTCTATGAATGAGCAGTTCTTC | CASSLGTSGSMNEQFF
TRBJ2-7 | - | TRBV7-8 | - | TGTGCCAGCAGCTTAGTTCACAGCACCTACGAGCAGTACTTC | CASSLVHSTYEQYF
TRBJ2-7 | - | TRBV7-9 | - | TGTGCCGCCCGCGAGCTTAGGGGGGTTGAAGTGTACGAGCAGTACTTC | CAARELRGVEVYEQYF
TRBJ2-1 | - | TRBV11-1 | few | TGTGCCAGCAGCGGGCCCCGGACTCGCCCTTCCGATGAGCAGTTCTTC | CASSGPRTRPSDEQFF
TRBJ2-2 | TRBD1 | TRBV29-1 | - | TGCAGCGTTAAGCCGGGACAGGGTACAATCGGGGAGCTGTTTTTT | CSVKPGQGTIGELFF